This TCR beta chain was profiled in a study of T cell responses to AZD1222 COVID-19 vaccine. The CDR3 is 13 amino acids. Germline values: CDR1 MNHEY, CDR2 SMNVEV (reference sequence). Trimming removed 10 bases from V and 5 bases from J, with 18 bases in between. To note about this clone: The antigen remains unidentified.

Findings and limits, study-wide: Repertoires in all cases were sampled only once the peak T cell response had passed. Mapped onto spike, vaccine-associated CD4 TCRs spanned it and were dominant at 160-218 and 743-854. Reportedly, nearly half the spike-specific TCRs target unmutated variant regions. White British donors predominated, females outnumbered males, and clonal diversity was possibly underestimated.

The data were produced by immunoSEQ multiplex PCR, yet TCRdb's version contains in-frame clones alone and is incomplete. This sample carries around 160,000 clones, about 93% of them seen once, and the ten largest clones take about 3%. The chain joins TRBV27 to TRBJ2-7; D is perhaps TRBD1 or TRBD2 (5 bases each). The source material was peripheral blood, sampled on day 0 of MenACWY control vaccination. The TCR sequence derives from an adult in good health. The CDR3 coding sequence is TGTGCCACCTCAGGGACGGTCCTGGACGAGCAGTACTTC. Its protein is CATSGTVLDEQYF.